The sequence of this T cell receptor beta chain was determined in a study of CD4 T cells in relation to SARS-CoV-2 and coronaviruses. Study in general: ViraFEST: approximately 10-day antigen culture of PBMCs, then TCR beta CDR3 sequencing. Study conclusions and caveats: The assay detects memory recall responses, not culture-primed primary responses. In 55% to 75% of donors, memory CD4+ clonotypes crossrecognized SARS-CoV-2 and at least one common cold coronavirus spike.

The data were produced by immunoSEQ multiplex PCR, yet TCRdb's version contains in-frame clones alone and is incomplete. The data contain about 36,000 clones, over 65% of them singletons. Cryopreserved PBMCs were CD4-enriched, then split into naive and memory cells. The CDR3 is made up of 19 amino acids. Germline CDR1 and CDR2: MNHEY and SVGEGT. Trimming took off 2 bases at V and 0 bases at J, with 20 bases between the two ends. Remarks on this clone: What it binds is unknown.

This sequence joins TRBV6-2 or TRBV6-3 and TRBJ2-4; the D gene is possibly TRBD2 (5 bases). Sequences were obtained from memory CD4+ T cells from PBMCs, cultured in vitro. The sequence derives from an adult with COVID-19. The CDR3 sequence: CASSYRGGARSLAKNIQYF. The DNA of the CDR3 is TGTGCCAGCAGTTACCGCGGAGGTGCGCGGAGCCTAGCCAAAAACATTCAGTACTTC.